This TCR beta chain was captured in a study of regulatory T cells (dated 2018 in TCRdb). About the investigation overall: The study compared T-cell receptor beta repertoires of sorted regulatory, conventional CD4+ and CD8+ T cells in CD3G-deficient patients with those in healthy controls.

The germline V gene provides CDR1 KGHSH and CDR2 LQKENI. At the junction V is shortened by 3 bases and J by 5 bases, with 10 bases in between. Taken from cysteine to phenylalanine, the CDR3 has 13 residues. The DNA shown is the 39-base CDR3, in frame from base 1. A note on this clone: What antigen it recognizes has not been identified. No base-level quality is on record; no much larger clone is a single base apart.

What the study reported, not specific to this receptor: Hydrophobic residues at CDR3 positions 6 and 7 were enriched in conventional CD4+ T cells from CD3G-deficient patients, suggesting more self-reactive specificities. Patient repertoires showed restricted unique TRB V-J pairs and skewed V and J gene usage, most marked in regulatory T cells.

The multiplex PCR relied on 52 forward TRBV primers and 13 reverse TRBJ primers, and amplification bias was corrected through assay-based and computational methods. Within the immunoSEQ assay, multiplex PCR amplified rearranged TRB loci from genomic DNA. TRB amplicons were sequenced on an Illumina HiSeq platform. The published analysis was carried out like this. Custom algorithms error-filtered the raw sequences and aligned the raw sequences to reference gene sequences, after which the immunoSEQ online tools were used for analysis. The frequencies of productive and nonproductive TRB rearrangements were evaluated among unique sequences as well as among total sequences. Assessment of potential self-reactivity relied on the hydrophobicity of positions 6 and 7 in the TRB CDR3, along with their amino acid composition. For group comparisons, t tests, Mann-Whitney tests or two-way ANOVA were performed in Prism software. Drawn from immuneACCESS, this table holds only the in-frame rearrangements with V and J called that TCRdb kept. Clones are partly lost; checked studies trace under half to an unresolved V gene and leave the rest unexplained. The V and J calls and clone size were taken over from that table, and D and trimming were inferred from the DNA. This sample holds 30,000 to 40,000 clones; about 88% were observed only once. Approximately 2.4% of the sample comes from the top ten.

Every CD3G-deficient patient showed evidence of autoimmunity, and the autoimmunity was more severe in two of the patients. Patients were tested at ages ranging from 2 to 39 years, and reduced naive and increased memory CD4+ and CD8+ T-cell proportions were found in the patients. CD4+ cells were FACS-sorted into CD25-high CD127-low regulatory T cells and CD25-low CD127-high conventional CD4+ T cells. More than 5 individuals with CD3G deficiency made up the patient group. An international network of physicians spanning the United States, Europe and Asia provided the patient samples and clinical data. Ficoll density separation was used to isolate peripheral blood mononuclear cells.

The sequence came from a person aged 18 to 30 with CD3G deficiency. Sequenced input: conventional CD4+ T cells sorted from blood. The chain is made from TRBV18 and TRBJ2-5; tentative D gene TRBD1, with 6 bases matching. The base sequence is TGTGCCAGCTCACCCGACAGGCGGGAGACCCAGTACTTC. Translated, it reads CASSPDRRETQYF. The CDR3 plus the reference TRBV18 and TRBJ2-5 genes for the other parts give the full variable domain: NAGVMQNPRHLVRRRGQEARLRCSPMKGHSHVYWYRQLPEEGLKFMVYLQKENIIDESGMPKERFSAEFPKEGPSILRIQQVVRGDSAAYFCASSPDRRETQYFGPGTRLLVL.